In this sample, the clone carrying this T cell receptor (beta chain) turned up once. This specimen comes from a study of blood T cell repertoires in COVID-19. Germline assignment: CDR1 SGHAT and CDR2 FQNNGV. This CDR3 comprises 14 residues. Trimming stripped 1 base from V and 2 bases from J, with 8 bases between. The authors' processing: Estimation of nucleated cell counts was performed using reference gene primer amplification. Repertoires were generated with immunoSEQ multiplex PCR, while TCRdb's copy carries only in-frame clones and drops some. D and trimming come from the DNA, and the V and J calls and clone size come from that table. Of some 390,000 clones detected, approximately 89% appear once; the ten largest clones hold 1.5% to 1.9%.

The sequence was collected from a middle-aged woman with COVID-19, enrolled during active disease. The chain is built from TRBV11-2 and TRBJ1-1, with D uncertain. The material sequenced was peripheral blood. The CDR3 protein is CASSLVSLNTEAFF. The CDR3 DNA is TGTGCCAGCAGCTTAGTAAGCCTAAACACTGAAGCTTTCTTT.